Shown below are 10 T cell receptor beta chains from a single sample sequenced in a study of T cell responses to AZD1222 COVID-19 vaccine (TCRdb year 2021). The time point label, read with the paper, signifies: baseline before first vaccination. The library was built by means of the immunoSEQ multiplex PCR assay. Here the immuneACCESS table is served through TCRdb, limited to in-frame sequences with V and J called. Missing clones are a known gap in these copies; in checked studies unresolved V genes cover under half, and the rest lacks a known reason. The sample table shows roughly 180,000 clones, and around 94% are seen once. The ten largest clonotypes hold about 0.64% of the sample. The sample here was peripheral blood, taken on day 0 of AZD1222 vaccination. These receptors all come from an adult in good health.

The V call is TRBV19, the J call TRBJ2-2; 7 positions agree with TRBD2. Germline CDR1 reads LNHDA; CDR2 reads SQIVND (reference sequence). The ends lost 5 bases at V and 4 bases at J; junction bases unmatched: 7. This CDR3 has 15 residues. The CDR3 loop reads CASSSGRQSTGELFF. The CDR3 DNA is TGTGCCAGTAGTTCCGGGAGGCAGAGCACCGGGGAGCTGTTTTTT.

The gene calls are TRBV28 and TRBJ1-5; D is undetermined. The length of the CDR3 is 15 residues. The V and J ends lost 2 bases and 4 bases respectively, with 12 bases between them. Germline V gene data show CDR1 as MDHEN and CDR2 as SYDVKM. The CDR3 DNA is TGTGCCAGCAGTTTAGTGAGTGGAGGGAATCAGCCCCAGCATTTT. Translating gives CASSLVSGGNQPQHF.

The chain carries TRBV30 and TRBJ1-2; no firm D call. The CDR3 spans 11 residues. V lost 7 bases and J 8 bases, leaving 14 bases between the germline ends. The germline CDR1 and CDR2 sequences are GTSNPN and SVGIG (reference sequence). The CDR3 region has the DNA TGTGCCTCCGGACGGTCCGGGGGCTACACCTTC. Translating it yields CASGRSGGYTF.

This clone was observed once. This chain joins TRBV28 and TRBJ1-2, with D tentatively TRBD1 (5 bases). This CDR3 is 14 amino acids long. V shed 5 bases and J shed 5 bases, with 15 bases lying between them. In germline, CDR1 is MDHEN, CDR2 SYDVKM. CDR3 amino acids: CASSLTGTGYGYTF. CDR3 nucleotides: TGTGCCAGCAGTCTTACCGGGACGGGGTATGGCTACACCTTC.

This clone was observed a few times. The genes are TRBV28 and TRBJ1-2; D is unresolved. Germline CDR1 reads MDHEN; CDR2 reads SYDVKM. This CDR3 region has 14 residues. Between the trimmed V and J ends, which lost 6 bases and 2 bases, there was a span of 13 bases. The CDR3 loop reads CASRVGSANYGYTF. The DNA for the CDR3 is TGTGCCAGCAGGGTGGGGTCGGCAAACTATGGCTACACCTTC.

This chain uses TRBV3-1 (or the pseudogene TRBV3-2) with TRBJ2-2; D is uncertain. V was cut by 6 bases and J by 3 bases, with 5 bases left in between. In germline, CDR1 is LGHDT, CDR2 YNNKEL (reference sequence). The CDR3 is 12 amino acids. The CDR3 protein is CASSLYTGELFF. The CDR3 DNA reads TGTGCCAGCAGTCTGTACACCGGGGAGCTGTTTTTT.

The CDR3 DNA follows: TGTGCCAGCAGTGTCTGGCCTGAAGCTTTCTTT. Its translation is CASSVWPEAFF. The genes are TRBV28 and TRBJ1-1, with D unresolved. CDR3 length equals 11 residues. Trimming took off 5 bases at V and 6 bases at J, with 7 bases between the two ends. Per germline, CDR1 MDHEN and CDR2 SYDVKM. Drawing the rest from reference TRBV28 and TRBJ1-1, the complete variable domain is DVKVTQSSRYLVKRTGEKVFLECVQDMDHENMFWYRQDPGLGLRLIYFSYDVKMKEKGDIPEGYSVSREKKERFSLILESASTNQTSMYLCASSVWPEAFFGQGTRLTVV.

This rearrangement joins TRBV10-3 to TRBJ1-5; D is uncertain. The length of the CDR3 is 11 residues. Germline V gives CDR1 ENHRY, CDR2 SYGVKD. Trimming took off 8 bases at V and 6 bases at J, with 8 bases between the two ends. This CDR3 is CAIGVGQPQHF. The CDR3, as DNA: TGTGCCATCGGGGTGGGTCAGCCCCAGCATTTT.

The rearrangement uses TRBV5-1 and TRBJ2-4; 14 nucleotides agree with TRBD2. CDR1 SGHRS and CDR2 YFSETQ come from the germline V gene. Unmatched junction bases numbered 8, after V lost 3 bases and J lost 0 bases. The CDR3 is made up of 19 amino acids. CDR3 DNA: TGCGCCAGCAGCTACGGGACTAGCGGGAGAGGGCTAGCCAAAAACATTCAGTACTTC. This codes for CASSYGTSGRGLAKNIQYF. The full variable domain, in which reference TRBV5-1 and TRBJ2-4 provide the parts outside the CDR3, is KAGVTQTPRYLIKTRGQQVTLSCSPISGHRSVSWYQQTPGQGLQFLFEYFSETQRNKGNFPGRFSGRQFSNSRSEMNVSTLELGDSALYLCASSYGTSGRGLAKNIQYFGAGTRLSVL.

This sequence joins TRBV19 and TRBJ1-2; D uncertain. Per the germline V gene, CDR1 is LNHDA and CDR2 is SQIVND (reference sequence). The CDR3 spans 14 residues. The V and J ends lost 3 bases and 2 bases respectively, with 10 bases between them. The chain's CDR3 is CASSISRINYGYTF. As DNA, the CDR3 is TGTGCCAGTAGTATCTCCCGGATCAACTATGGCTACACCTTC. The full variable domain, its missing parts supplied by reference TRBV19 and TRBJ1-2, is DGGITQSPKYLFRKEGQNVTLSCEQNLNHDAMYWYRQDPGQGLRLIYYSQIVNDFQKGDIAEGYSVSREKKESFPLTVTSAQKNPTAFYLCASSISRINYGYTFGSGTRLTVV.